The rows below give T cell receptor beta chains drawn from one sample of a study of cytomegalovirus exposure and HLA in healthy donors. The data were produced by immunoSEQ multiplex PCR, yet TCRdb's version contains in-frame clones alone and is incomplete. There are some 170,000 clones in the sample; 82% occur only once, and about 10% lies in the top ten. Material: PBMCs. The receptors derive from a man aged 50 to 59 in good health and CMV-seropositive. Both conserved end residues are part of each CDR3. The D gene is left open where the match is weak. Clone size is stated in some rows and not others, as once, few, many or a class when expanded.

NA	14	TRBV6-5	NA	TRBJ1-1	TGTGCCAGCAGACAGGGCGCGGGGAACACTGAAGCTTTCTTT	CASRQGAGNTEAFF
few	16	TRBV4-2	TRBD2	TRBJ2-3	TGTGCCAGCAGCCAAGCAGGTAGCGGGAGTGCAGATACGCAGTATTTT	CASSQAGSGSADTQYF
few	16	TRBV15	TRBD1	TRBJ1-5	TGTGCCACCAGCAGAGGGGGACTACAGGGGGATCAGCCCCAGCATTTT	CATSRGGLQGDQPQHF
NA	14	TRBV7-2	NA	TRBJ1-4	TGTGCCAGCAGCCTTCCAGGGGACGGACGAAAACTGTTTTTT	CASSLPGDGRKLFF
NA	14	TRBV7-9	NA	TRBJ2-3	TGTGCCAGCAGCTTAGGACAGACAGCAGATACGCAGTATTTT	CASSLGQTADTQYF
NA	16	TRBV28	NA	TRBJ1-2	TGTGCCAGCTCCAGGGCCACCTTAGAATCCCTCTATGGCTACACCTTC	CASSRATLESLYGYTF
NA	15	TRBV5-6	TRBD2	TRBJ2-3	TGTGCCAGCAGCTTGCTAGCGGGAAGCACAGATACGCAGTATTTT	CASSLLAGSTDTQYF
NA	13	TRBV4-1	NA	TRBJ2-7	TGCGCCAGCAGCCAGGGCCTGAACTACGAGCAGTACTTC	CASSQGLNYEQYF
NA	12	TRBV15	NA	TRBJ1-2	TGTGCCACCAGCAGAGATACCGGTGGCTACACCTTC	CATSRDTGGYTF
few	13	TRBV7-3	NA	TRBJ2-5	TGTGCCAGCAGCTCTCTGGGGAGTGAGACCCAGTACTTC	CASSSLGSETQYF
NA	16	TRBV28	NA	TRBJ2-4	TGTGCCAGCAGTTTAGGGGGAGGGGGGGTCCAAAACATTCAGTACTTC	CASSLGGGGVQNIQYF
NA	14	TRBV2	NA	TRBJ2-7	TGTGCCAGCAGTGCCGGCGGGGTTTTGGGTGAGCAGTACTTC	CASSAGGVLGEQYF
NA	16	TRBV7-9	TRBD1	TRBJ1-6	TGTGCCAGCAGCTTAGGTCGGACAGGGGTAAACTCACCCCTCCACTTT	CASSLGRTGVNSPLHF
NA	15	TRBV19	TRBD2	TRBJ2-2	TGTGCCACCCGACTAGCGGGGTTCGGCACCGGGGAGCTGTTTTTT	CATRLAGFGTGELFF
NA	12	TRBV6-6	NA	TRBJ1-3	TGTGCCACCCGGAGCTCTGGAAACACCATATATTTT	CATRSSGNTIYF
NA	16	TRBV2	TRBD2	TRBJ2-5	TGTGCCAGCTCGCCTTTGGGCGGGAGAGCTCAAGAGACCCAGTACTTC	CASSPLGGRAQETQYF
NA	14	TRBV9	NA	TRBJ2-3	TGTGCCAGCACCCCGGGAGTATCGGCAGATACGCAGTATTTT	CASTPGVSADTQYF
NA	13	TRBV28	NA	TRBJ1-2	TGTGCCAGCAGTTTAGTCGGGGGGCGAGGCTACACCTTC	CASSLVGGRGYTF
NA	16	TRBV7-3	TRBD2	TRBJ2-5	TGTGCCAGCAGCCCCGGCTGGGCGGGAGGGACGGAGACCCAGTACTTC	CASSPGWAGGTETQYF
NA	15	TRBV7-2	TRBD1	TRBJ1-2	TGTGCCAGCAGCTTACCTGGACAGGGTAACTATGGCTACACCTTC	CASSLPGQGNYGYTF
NA	16	TRBV4-3	TRBD2	TRBJ2-1	TGCGCCAGCAGCCAGGGGACTAGCGGGGGGGGGAATGAGCAGTTCTTC	CASSQGTSGGGNEQFF
NA	14	TRBV30	NA	TRBJ2-2	TGTGCCTGGAGTGGATTCAGAAACACCGGGGAGCTGTTTTTT	CAWSGFRNTGELFF
NA	13	TRBV6-1	NA	TRBJ1-1	TGTGCCAGCACGGGAGTTTCGGTGGGGGAAGCTTTCTTT	CASTGVSVGEAFF
many	15	TRBV18	NA	TRBJ1-3	TGTGCCAGCTCACTCAATTCGGGCTCTGGAAACACCATATATTTT	CASSLNSGSGNTIYF
NA	14	TRBV2	NA	TRBJ1-2	TGTGCCAGCAGTGAATACCTAACCAACTATGGCTACACCTTC	CASSEYLTNYGYTF
once	14	TRBV2	NA	TRBJ2-2	TGTGCCAGCATCCGGGACATCCCGACCGGGGAGCTGTTTTTT	CASIRDIPTGELFF
NA	15	TRBV28	NA	TRBJ2-2	TGTGCCAGCAGTTCGGGCGGGTTGCTTACCGGGGAGCTGTTTTTT	CASSSGGLLTGELFF
few	15	TRBV30	TRBD1	TRBJ1-3	TGTGCCTGGACTGAGACAGGGTTTATAAGGAACACCATATATTTT	CAWTETGFIRNTIYF
NA	13	TRBV30	NA	TRBJ1-3	TGTGCCTGGACGGCGGAAAGGGGAAACACCATATATTTT	CAWTAERGNTIYF
NA	17	TRBV19	TRBD2	TRBJ2-5	TGTGCCAGTAGTAAGTTTAGCGGGGGGAGTTGGCAAGAGACCCAGTACTTC	CASSKFSGGSWQETQYF
NA	15	TRBV14	NA	TRBJ2-3	TGTGCCAGCAGCCATGCTGGGGGCCGTGCAGATACGCAGTATTTT	CASSHAGGRADTQYF
NA	13	TRBV19	NA	TRBJ1-2	TGTGCCAGTAGTGTCTCGTCGGGCTATGGCTACACCTTC	CASSVSSGYGYTF
once	12	TRBV7-8	NA	TRBJ2-7	TGTGCCAGCAGCGGGGGCCCCTACGAGCAGTACTTC	CASSGGPYEQYF
NA	17	TRBV28	TRBD2	TRBJ2-1	TGTGCCAGCAGTTCATTAGCGGGAGGGCCAATAACCAATGAGCAGTTCTTC	CASSSLAGGPITNEQFF
NA	14	TRBV30	TRBD2	TRBJ2-3	TGTGCCGGAACGGGGACTAGCGGGTGGGATACGCAGTATTTT	CAGTGTSGWDTQYF
NA	16	TRBV18	TRBD1	TRBJ2-3	TGTGCCAGCTCAGAAACGGGACAGGGAAACACAGATACGCAGTATTTT	CASSETGQGNTDTQYF
NA	17	TRBV29-1	TRBD2	TRBJ2-1	TGCAGCGTTGAAGCCTATTTAACTAGCGGGATGAACAATGAGCAGTTCTTC	CSVEAYLTSGMNNEQFF
NA	14	TRBV5-4	NA	TRBJ1-4	TGTGCCAGCAGCTTGGTAGGGGGTAATGAAAAACTGTTTTTT	CASSLVGGNEKLFF
NA	15	TRBV27	TRBD2	TRBJ2-3	TGTGCCAGCAGTTTACTAGCGGTTAGCACAGATACGCAGTATTTT	CASSLLAVSTDTQYF
NA	14	TRBV30	NA	TRBJ2-2	TGTGCCTGGACTTTGCTCCCGGGCACCGGGGAGCTGTTTTTT	CAWTLLPGTGELFF
NA	14	TRBV19	TRBD1	TRBJ2-1	TGTGCCAGTAACTACGGACAGGTAGACAATGAGCAGTTCTTC	CASNYGQVDNEQFF
few	14	TRBV6-6	NA	TRBJ1-5	TGTGCCAGCAGTTACGCGGCAGGGAGGCAGCCCCAGCATTTT	CASSYAAGRQPQHF
NA	15	TRBV18	TRBD1	TRBJ1-1	TGTGCCAGCTCCTCTTTCAGGGGGACTGACACTGAAGCTTTCTTT	CASSSFRGTDTEAFF
NA	16	TRBV28	NA	TRBJ1-3	TGTGCCAGCAGGAAGAATCGACAGAGCTCTGGAAACACCATATATTTT	CASRKNRQSSGNTIYF
NA	15	TRBV7-2	NA	TRBJ2-1	TGTGCCAGCAGCTCCCGGACTTCCTTATACAATGAGCAGTTCTTC	CASSSRTSLYNEQFF
NA	13	TRBV7-3	NA	TRBJ1-1	TGTGCCAGCAGCTTAGCAGGGAACACTGAAGCTTTCTTT	CASSLAGNTEAFF
NA	13	TRBV5-6	NA	TRBJ2-7	TGTGCCAGCAGCTCGACAGGAACCTACGAGCAGTACTTC	CASSSTGTYEQYF
NA	14	TRBV9	NA	TRBJ2-7	TGTGCCAGCAGCGTAGATAGATACTCCTACGAGCAGTACTTC	CASSVDRYSYEQYF
NA	14	TRBV5-1	NA	TRBJ1-6	TGCGCCAGCAGCTTGGTTGGACAGAATTCACCCCTCCACTTT	CASSLVGQNSPLHF
NA	16	TRBV30	TRBD1	TRBJ1-4	TGTGCCTGGAGTGGAATCACAGGGGTCGAGTATGAAAAACTGTTTTTT	CAWSGITGVEYEKLFF
NA	11	TRBV7-2	NA	TRBJ2-5	TGTGCCTCCAGGGTGGGGGCCCAGCAGTACTTC	CASRVGAQQYF
NA	15	TRBV5-1	TRBD1	TRBJ1-1	TGCGCCAGCAGCCCCGGACAGGGGGCGGGCACTGAAGCTTTCTTT	CASSPGQGAGTEAFF
NA	13	TRBV5-8	NA	TRBJ2-7	TGTGCCAGCACAGGGGCCTTGGGCTACGAGCAGTACTTC	CASTGALGYEQYF
NA	15	TRBV7-6	NA	TRBJ2-7	TGTGCCAGCAGCTTAATCGGGAGCGGAGACTACGAGCAGTACTTC	CASSLIGSGDYEQYF
many	14	TRBV19	NA	TRBJ1-1	TGTGCCAGTAGTATGCGGGATGGGGGGACTGAAGCTTTCTTT	CASSMRDGGTEAFF